This record concerns one TCR beta chain sequence. The antigen remains unidentified. A much larger clone sits a single nucleotide away, making a read error possible. A TCRbeta library incorporating unique molecular identifiers was prepared. One entry per CDR3 protein results from TCRdb running MiXCR on the PCR reads. The sample contains hundreds of thousands of distinct CDR3 sequences, approximately 8% of which appear only once. This entry comes from a study of T-cell reconstitution after alpha-beta-depleted transplantation in children. The CDR3 extends over 19 amino acids. Germline loops: CDR1 MNHNS, CDR2 SASEGT. Whole-study results and caveats: Several hundred expanded graft clones reportedly supplied alpha-beta T cells about two months after transplant. When one year had passed after transplant, most T-cell counts and diversity came from newly produced T cells. At day 60, the high TCRbeta diversity found in some patients originated from recipient T cells and thymic progenitors that had survived.

This receptor was obtained from a male patient between 5 and 17 years old who had a stem cell transplant for acute lymphoblastic leukemia, so the T cells may come from the graft donor. This specimen was PBMCs, mostly from graft donor cells, taken 180 days after TCRalphabeta/CD19-depleted stem cell transplant. The V call is TRBV6-1, the J call TRBJ2-1; 8 bases agree with TRBD2. DNA of the CDR3: TGTGCCAGCAGAGAAGAGGTCCTCTTCACCGGGACTAGAGAGATTGAGCAGTTCTTC. Residues: CASREEVLFTGTREIEQFF.